This record concerns one T cell receptor (beta chain) sequence. The data belong to a study of blood T cells in healthy people across ages. Trimming removed 2 bases at V and 7 bases at J, with 27 bases between. From germline, CDR1 is MNHEY and CDR2 SVGAGI. The CDR3 length is 18 residues. A second PCR of about 6 to 12 cycles used a sample-barcoded 5' primer and a J-beta primer mix. MiXCR, run by TCRdb on the 5' RACE reads, gives a single entry per CDR3 protein. The table shows approximately 780,000 distinct CDR3 sequences, with more than 25% occurring only once. These records were also assigned to another study, of T cells of mothers and their children. That source reports: About six children, together with their three healthy Caucasian mothers, made up the donors. A primer called M1S, used in the second PCR, added sample barcodes and 2-4 random nucleotides.

This sequence originates from a boy younger than 18 in good health. The chain couples TRBV6-5 to TRBJ2-7; a possible D gene is TRBD1 (6 bases). The specimen sequenced was blood. In DNA, the CDR3 is TGTGCCAGCAGTTACGGGACACCTAGCCTCGGCCTTAGTGGGGAGCAGTACTTC. This sequence encodes CASSYGTPSLGLSGEQYF.